The 27 T cell receptor beta chains presented below share a single source sample, sequenced in a study of CD8+ T cells in alopecia areata (dated by TCRdb to between 2017 and 2018). In light of the paper, this sample's time point label describes: about 25 weeks on oral tofacitinib. The sample's treatment or condition label is to be understood as: oral pan-JAK inhibitor, 5-10 mg twice daily. Library preparation was by the immunoSEQ multiplex PCR assay. For TCR sequencing, RNA was extracted from every sample and reverse transcribed into cDNA to serve as template. Not all clones reach the TCRdb copy of this immuneACCESS table, which keeps in-frame sequences only. Checked studies attribute under half of the gap to unresolved V genes and leave the rest unexplained. Across this sample there are about 200,000 clones, with about three fifths seen only once. Roughly 5% of the sample goes to the ten largest clones.

Sample: CD4+ T cells sorted from blood, taken at week 24, from a patient treated with tofacitinib. These receptors came from a human donor with alopecia areata.

CDR3 residues: CASSQDSGYGYTF. The CDR3 region has the DNA TGCGCCAGCAGCCAAGATTCCGGTTATGGCTACACCTTC. The chain links TRBV4-1 to TRBJ1-2; the D is unclear. This CDR3 spans 13 amino acids. V lost 0 bases, J lost 5 bases, and 7 bases lay in between. CDR1 and CDR2 from the germline V gene are MGHRA and YSYEKL.

The rearrangement links TRBV29-1 to TRBJ2-7; TRBD2 agrees at 7 bases. Germline CDR1 and CDR2: SQVTM and ANQGSEA. J lost 0 bases, V lost 3 bases, and 2 bases had no gene match. This CDR3 spans 13 amino acids. The CDR3 DNA reads as TGCAGCGTTGAGCGGGAGAACTCCTACGAGCAGTACTTC. Protein: CSVERENSYEQYF.

The chain joins TRBV5-1 to TRBJ1-2; D is ambiguous. Germline V CDR1 and CDR2: SGHRS, YFSETQ. CDR3 length: 15 amino acids. V was cut by 2 bases and J by 1 base, with 12 bases left in between. In DNA form, the CDR3 reads TGCGCCAGCAGCTTCGCCCCCGCGGTTAACTATGGCTACACCTTC. Translating it yields CASSFAPAVNYGYTF.

A single count supports this clone. This chain uses TRBV5-1 with TRBJ2-5; perhaps TRBD2 as D (5 bases). The germline V gene encodes CDR1 SGHRS and CDR2 YFSETQ. V was clipped by 4 bases and J by 4 bases, with 8 bases between them. The length of the CDR3 is 12 residues. This CDR3 is CASSGEGETQYF. DNA of the CDR3: TGCGCCAGCAGCGGAGAGGGAGAGACCCAGTACTTC.

V usage is TRBV29-1 and J usage is TRBJ2-1; 9 positions match TRBD1. This CDR3 has 14 amino acids. Germline values: CDR1 SQVTM, CDR2 ANQGSEA. The chain's CDR3 is CAGGSGTGRNEQFF. CDR3 DNA: TGCGCCGGCGGTTCTGGGACAGGGAGGAATGAGCAGTTCTTC.

The V and J genes are TRBV7-2 and TRBJ2-1, with D perhaps TRBD1 (6 bases). The ends were cut back, 0 bases at V and 0 bases at J, with 6 bases in the middle. Germline V gives CDR1 SGHTA, CDR2 FQGNSA. The length of the CDR3 is 15 residues. The CDR3 protein is CASSLAGASYNEQFF. CDR3 bases: TGTGCCAGCAGCTTAGCGGGGGCCTCCTACAATGAGCAGTTCTTC. The full variable domain, completed using reference TRBV7-2 and TRBJ2-1, is GAGVSQSPSNKVTEKGKDVELRCDPISGHTALYWYRQSLGQGLEFLIYFQGNSAPDKSGLPSDRFSAERTGGSVSTLTIQRTQQEDSAVYLCASSLAGASYNEQFFGPGTRLTVL.

The chain joins TRBV9 to TRBJ1-2, with 7 bases fitting TRBD1. The CDR3 runs to 17 residues. Germline V lookup: CDR1 SGDLS, CDR2 YYNGEE. Losses at the gene ends were 4 bases for V and 5 bases for J; bases not matched to a gene: 17. The CDR3 DNA reads TGTGCCAGCAGCCCGAAGGGCCCATTTACAGGGGATTATGGCTACACCTTC. Amino acid sequence: CASSPKGPFTGDYGYTF.

The V and J genes are TRBV2 and TRBJ2-3; D possibly uses TRBD1 or TRBD2 (5 bases each). The germline V gene has CDR1 SNHLY and CDR2 FYNNEI. Trimming shortened V by 10 bases and J by 0 bases, and 17 bases separated the two germline ends. This CDR3 has 15 amino acids. CDR3 sequence (DNA): TGTGCCACTACCAAGAGGGGTTCTAGCACAGATACGCAGTATTTT. It is translated as CATTKRGSSTDTQYF.

Points on this clone: Other DNA sequences of this sample code for an identical CDR3. V gene TRBV30 combines with J gene TRBJ2-7; 8 bases line up with TRBD2. The V gene end was trimmed by 3 bases and the J gene end by 2 bases; junction bases not matched to a gene: 0. The germline CDR1 and CDR2 sequences are GTSNPN and SVGIG (reference sequence). This CDR3 spans 12 amino acids. CDR3 in amino acids: CAWRLAAYEQYF. The CDR3 bases are TGTGCCTGGAGACTAGCGGCCTACGAGCAGTACTTC.

The chain joins TRBV6-6 to TRBJ2-4; D might be TRBD2 (5 bases). CDR1 and CDR2 from the germline V gene are MNHNY and SVGAGI (reference sequence). V was cut by 5 bases and J by 10 bases, with 18 bases left in between. The length of the CDR3 is 14 residues. In DNA form, the CDR3 reads TGTGCCAGCAGTACCAATGGACTGGGTGGAATTCAGTACTTC. Protein: CASSTNGLGGIQYF.

The chain links TRBV6-5 to TRBJ2-5; possible D gene TRBD1, 5 bases. Germline V gene sequence: CDR1 MNHEY, CDR2 SVGAGI. Trimming removed 2 bases at V and 4 bases at J, with 14 bases between. This CDR3 has 15 residues. CDR3 nucleotide sequence: TGTGCCAGCAGTTACGGCCTTAAAAGGGGAGAGACCCAGTACTTC. Protein product: CASSYGLKRGETQYF.

V usage is TRBV7-2 and J usage is TRBJ2-7; TRBD2 agrees at 7 bases. From germline, CDR1 is SGHTA and CDR2 FQGNSA. The V and J ends lost 0 bases and 3 bases, in that order; junction bases with no gene match: 2. The CDR3 extends over 14 amino acids. The CDR3 sequence is CASSLAGGIYEQYF. The CDR3 region has the DNA TGTGCCAGCAGCTTAGCGGGGGGGATCTACGAGCAGTACTTC.

This chain connects TRBV20-1 to TRBJ1-2; no definite D call. The germline gives CDR1 DFQATT, CDR2 SNEGSKA (reference sequence). The CDR3 is 10 residues long. V dropped 6 bases and J dropped 3 bases, with 5 bases sitting between them. DNA for the CDR3: TGCAGTGCCCTGTACTATGGCTACACCTTC. Translation gives CSALYYGYTF.

The V gene is TRBV15, the J gene TRBJ1-2; TRBD1 is a possible D gene (6 bases). This CDR3 spans 14 amino acids. Trimming left V 3 bases short and J 4 bases short, with 12 bases between. Germline values: CDR1 LNHNV, CDR2 YYDKDF (reference sequence). The CDR3 DNA sequence: TGTGCCACCAGCAGTTCAGGGGCTCTCTATGGCTACACCTTC. The encoded protein is CATSSSGALYGYTF.

This clone was picked up a small number of times. This sequence joins TRBV7-8 and TRBJ1-2; perhaps TRBD1 as D (6 bases). Germline CDR1 reads SGHVS; CDR2 reads FQNEAQ. This CDR3 has 15 amino acids. V lost 4 bases to trimming and J lost 10 bases, with 22 bases between them. The CDR3 is CASSYYPRDTDNYTF. DNA for the CDR3: TGTGCCAGCAGCTACTATCCCCGGGACACGGACAACTACACCTTC.

The CDR3 DNA reads as TGCGCCAGCAGCCAGAGTCGGGCCGGAAACATTCAGTACTTC. It specifies CASSQSRAGNIQYF. This chain links TRBV4-3 with TRBJ2-4, with unresolved D. The V end lost 3 bases, the J end lost 6 bases, and 12 bases lay between the germline ends. Per the germline V gene, CDR1 is LGHNA and CDR2 is YSLEER. The CDR3 is 14 amino acids.

This clone was counted between two and nine times. The CDR3 reads CASSNELAVASYEQYF. The CDR3 DNA sequence: TGTGCCAGTAGTAATGAACTAGCGGTGGCCTCCTACGAGCAGTACTTC. This rearrangement joins TRBV19 to TRBJ2-7; 8 bases are shared with TRBD2. CDR1 LNHDA and CDR2 SQIVND come from the germline V gene (reference sequence). This CDR3 contains 16 residues. The V segment lost 4 bases and the J segment 0 bases; nucleotides outside the gene matches: 8.

The chain links TRBV5-1 to TRBJ2-3; D is perhaps TRBD1 or TRBD2 (5 bases each). V was shortened by 4 bases and J by 0 bases, with 15 bases between the two germline ends. Germline V CDR1 and CDR2: SGHRS, YFSETQ. This CDR3 has 16 residues. CDR3 residues: CASSPGTRSSTDTQYF. As DNA, the CDR3 is TGCGCCAGCAGCCCCGGGACCCGGTCTAGCACAGATACGCAGTATTTT.

The CDR3 loop reads CASSSIPGRKANYGYTF. Here the CDR3 DNA reads TGTGCCAGCAGCTCAATCCCGGGACGTAAAGCTAACTATGGCTACACCTTC. The chain couples TRBV5-4 to TRBJ1-2, with a possible D match to TRBD1 (5 bases). This CDR3 comprises 17 residues. V was cut by 3 bases and J by 0 bases, with 18 bases left in between. The V gene's germline CDR1 is SGHNT and CDR2 YYREEE (reference sequence). Supplemented by reference TRBV5-4 and TRBJ1-2, the full variable domain reads ETGVTQSPTHLIKTRGQQVTLRCSSQSGHNTVSWYQQALGQGPQFIFQYYREEENGRGNFPPRFSGLQFPNYSSELNVNALELDDSALYLCASSSIPGRKANYGYTFGSGTRLTVV.

The chain employs TRBV29-1 and TRBJ2-2; TRBD2 matches at 13 bases. This CDR3 spans 15 amino acids. From germline, CDR1 is SQVTM and CDR2 ANQGSEA. J was trimmed by 4 bases and V by 5 bases; bases with no gene match: 4. CDR3 sequence: CSVTSGGALTGELFF. The CDR3 DNA reads TGCAGCGTTACTAGCGGGGGGGCCCTCACCGGGGAGCTGTTTTTT.

J is TRBJ1-5 and V is TRBV20-1; no clear D gene. This CDR3 contains 11 residues. V was pared by 6 bases and J by 8 bases, with 11 bases between. CDR1 is DFQATT and CDR2 is SNEGSKA in the germline V gene (reference sequence). The CDR3 loop reads CSAPLGEPQHF. The CDR3 coding sequence is TGCAGTGCCCCCTTGGGTGAGCCCCAGCATTTT.

The chain recombines TRBV29-1 with TRBJ1-2; TRBD1 agrees at 9 bases. J was trimmed by 2 bases and V by 6 bases; bases with no gene match: 7. Germline assignment: CDR1 SQVTM and CDR2 ANQGSEA. CDR3 length: 14 amino acids. The CDR3 region has the DNA TGCAGCGTCCTAGGGGGACAGGGCAACTATGGCTACACCTTC. Protein sequence: CSVLGGQGNYGYTF.

The genes are TRBV5-6 and TRBJ1-2; D is ambiguous. V gave up 4 bases and J gave up 4 bases, with 14 bases separating them. CDR1 and CDR2 from the germline V gene are SGHDT and YYEEEE. The CDR3 is 14 amino acids. CDR3 loop: CASSLVANPYGYTF. CDR3 DNA sequence: TGTGCCAGCAGCCTAGTTGCGAATCCCTATGGCTACACCTTC.

This rearrangement joins TRBV20-1 to TRBJ1-2, with a possible D match to TRBD1 (5 bases). The CDR3 is made up of 11 amino acids. Trimming pared 4 bases from V and 10 bases from J, leaving 13 bases between. CDR1 is DFQATT, CDR2 SNEGSKA, per germline (reference sequence). The CDR3 bases are TGCAGTGCTACCCACAACAGGATCTACACCTTC. Residues: CSATHNRIYTF.

This clone was observed a few times. The chain carries TRBV29-1 and TRBJ2-3; 11 bases fit TRBD2. Per the germline V gene, CDR1 is SQVTM and CDR2 is ANQGSEA. This CDR3 spans 16 amino acids. V shed 3 bases and J 2 bases; nucleotides not matched to a gene: 7. The CDR3 DNA reads TGCAGCGTTGATGTCCGACTAGCGGGGACCACAGATACGCAGTATTTT. Translation gives CSVDVRLAGTTDTQYF.

CDR3 residues: CSVTTGTGGLVETQYF. The CDR3 DNA is TGCAGCGTTACCACCGGGACAGGGGGCCTGGTGGAGACCCAGTACTTC. This rearrangement joins TRBV29-1 to TRBJ2-5; the match to TRBD1 covers 12 bases. The trim removed 5 bases at V and 5 bases at J, leaving 12 bases unmatched. Germline CDR1 SQVTM, CDR2 ANQGSEA. The CDR3 is 16 amino acids. Filled out from reference TRBV29-1 and TRBJ2-5, the complete variable domain reads SAVISQKPSRDICQRGTSLTIQCQVDSQVTMMFWYRQQPGQSLTLIATANQGSEATYESGFVIDKFPISRPNLTFSTLTVSNMSPEDSSIYLCSVTTGTGGLVETQYFGPGTRLLVL.

For this clone: The sample carries other DNA sequences with the same CDR3. The chain combines TRBV30 with TRBJ1-1; D is ambiguous. CDR3 length: 14 amino acids. The germline V gene encodes CDR1 GTSNPN and CDR2 SVGIG (reference sequence). V was trimmed by 0 bases and J by 0 bases, leaving 8 bases between them. CDR3 in DNA: TGTGCCTGGAGTGTACTCCGAATGAACACTGAAGCTTTCTTT. It codes for CAWSVLRMNTEAFF.